This is a list of T cell receptor beta chains from one sample in a study of blood T cell repertoires in COVID-19. Libraries were prepared by immunoSEQ multiplex PCR; TCRdb keeps only in-frame clonotypes and omits some of them. The sample carries 200,000 to 250,000 clones, more than 65% recorded once. Material: peripheral blood. These receptors were collected from a man aged 45-65 years with active or convalescent COVID-19. The CDR3 runs from the conserved cysteine through the conserved F or W. A D gene is named only where the DNA matches it firmly. The size of a clone is reported for some rows only, either as once, few or many, or as a class for expanded clones.

d_call: TRBD1; clone_size: NA; j_call: TRBJ1-1; cdr3_length: 14; v_call: TRBV29-1; cdr3_aa: CSATIDRALGEAFF; cdr3_nt: TGCAGCGCTACCATAGACAGGGCTTTGGGGGAAGCTTTCTTT
d_call: TRBD2; clone_size: NA; j_call: TRBJ2-1; cdr3_length: 15; v_call: TRBV7-9; cdr3_aa: CASSLSGSKYNEQFF; cdr3_nt: TGTGCCAGCAGCCTAAGCGGGAGTAAGTACAATGAGCAGTTCTTC
d_call: NA; clone_size: once; j_call: TRBJ2-2; cdr3_length: 13; v_call: TRBV7-6; cdr3_aa: CASSLGGGRELFF; cdr3_nt: TGTGCCAGCAGCTTAGGTGGGGGCAGGGAGCTGTTTTTT
d_call: NA; clone_size: NA; j_call: TRBJ2-5; cdr3_length: 15; v_call: TRBV28; cdr3_aa: CASSLGARQQETQYF; cdr3_nt: TGTGCCAGCAGTTTGGGGGCTCGACAGCAAGAGACCCAGTACTTC
d_call: NA; clone_size: NA; j_call: TRBJ2-3; cdr3_length: 17; v_call: TRBV3-1/TRBV3-2; cdr3_aa: CASSQDVWGTGTDTQYF; cdr3_nt: TGTGCCAGCAGCCAAGACGTCTGGGGGACTGGCACAGATACGCAGTATTTT
d_call: NA; clone_size: NA; j_call: TRBJ2-7; cdr3_length: 13; v_call: TRBV5-4; cdr3_aa: CASSQSTDFSKLF; cdr3_nt: TGTGCCAGCAGCCAATCTACGGACTTTTCCAAACTTTTC
d_call: TRBD1; clone_size: NA; j_call: TRBJ2-2; cdr3_length: 15; v_call: TRBV14; cdr3_aa: CASSSGQAITGELFF; cdr3_nt: TGTGCCAGCAGCTCGGGACAGGCGATCACCGGGGAGCTGTTTTTT
d_call: TRBD2; clone_size: NA; j_call: TRBJ2-7; cdr3_length: 15; v_call: TRBV11-2; cdr3_aa: CASSKGLAGRGEQYF; cdr3_nt: TGTGCCAGCAGCAAAGGGCTAGCGGGGCGGGGCGAGCAGTACTTC
d_call: NA; clone_size: NA; j_call: TRBJ1-4; cdr3_length: 16; v_call: TRBV18; cdr3_aa: CASSPLAPGNSEKLFF; cdr3_nt: TGTGCCAGCTCACCACTGGCCCCTGGTAACAGTGAAAAACTGTTTTTT
d_call: NA; clone_size: NA; j_call: TRBJ1-4; cdr3_length: 15; v_call: TRBV6-5; cdr3_aa: CASRHLTGPYEKLFF; cdr3_nt: TGTGCCAGCAGACACCTTACAGGTCCCTATGAAAAACTGTTTTTT
d_call: TRBD1; clone_size: NA; j_call: TRBJ1-2; cdr3_length: 17; v_call: TRBV4-3; cdr3_aa: CASSQGLVGDSSYGYTF; cdr3_nt: TGCGCCAGCAGCCAAGGATTAGTCGGGGACAGCTCCTATGGCTACACCTTC
d_call: TRBD1; clone_size: NA; j_call: TRBJ2-3; cdr3_length: 15; v_call: TRBV27; cdr3_aa: CASSFWDRGADTQYF; cdr3_nt: TGTGCCAGCAGTTTTTGGGACAGGGGGGCAGATACGCAGTATTTT
d_call: TRBD1; clone_size: NA; j_call: TRBJ2-5; cdr3_length: 13; v_call: TRBV5-1; cdr3_aa: CASSSGTGETQYF; cdr3_nt: TGCGCCAGCAGCTCCGGGACAGGAGAGACCCAGTACTTC
d_call: TRBD1; clone_size: NA; j_call: TRBJ2-1; cdr3_length: 14; v_call: TRBV27; cdr3_aa: CASTVQGSYNEQFF; cdr3_nt: TGTGCCAGCACCGTACAGGGGTCCTACAATGAGCAGTTCTTC
d_call: NA; clone_size: once; j_call: TRBJ2-7; cdr3_length: 13; v_call: TRBV7-2; cdr3_aa: CASSSGVESEQYF; cdr3_nt: TGTGCCAGCAGCTCAGGGGTAGAATCCGAGCAGTACTTC
d_call: TRBD2; clone_size: NA; j_call: TRBJ2-1; cdr3_length: 16; v_call: TRBV7-3; cdr3_aa: CASSSGQGGRAGEQFF; cdr3_nt: TGTGCCAGCAGCTCCGGCCAGGGCGGGAGGGCCGGCGAGCAGTTCTTC
d_call: TRBD2; clone_size: NA; j_call: TRBJ2-7; cdr3_length: 15; v_call: TRBV7-2; cdr3_aa: CASSPVSGRAYEQYF; cdr3_nt: TGTGCCAGCAGCCCGGTGAGCGGGAGGGCCTACGAGCAGTACTTC
d_call: NA; clone_size: NA; j_call: TRBJ1-2; cdr3_length: 14; v_call: TRBV7-2; cdr3_aa: CASSLRGGAYGYTF; cdr3_nt: TGTGCCAGCAGCCTCAGAGGGGGGGCCTATGGCTACACCTTC
d_call: TRBD1; clone_size: NA; j_call: TRBJ1-6; cdr3_length: 16; v_call: TRBV11-3; cdr3_aa: CASSFGDRSYNSPLHF; cdr3_nt: TGTGCCAGCAGCTTCGGGGACAGATCCTATAATTCACCCCTCCACTTT
d_call: TRBD1; clone_size: NA; j_call: TRBJ2-5; cdr3_length: 13; v_call: TRBV5-4; cdr3_aa: CASNLQGQETQYF; cdr3_nt: TGTGCCAGCAACCTACAGGGGCAAGAGACCCAGTACTTC
d_call: TRBD1; clone_size: NA; j_call: TRBJ1-1; cdr3_length: 15; v_call: TRBV9; cdr3_aa: CASSVDGQGGTEAFF; cdr3_nt: TGTGCCAGCAGCGTAGATGGACAGGGAGGGACTGAAGCTTTCTTT
d_call: NA; clone_size: few; j_call: TRBJ2-7; cdr3_length: 14; v_call: TRBV4-1; cdr3_aa: CASSLRSGAYEQYF; cdr3_nt: TGCGCCAGCAGCCTAAGATCAGGGGCCTACGAGCAGTACTTC
d_call: TRBD2; clone_size: NA; j_call: TRBJ2-7; cdr3_length: 14; v_call: TRBV5-1; cdr3_aa: CASSLSGFLYEQYF; cdr3_nt: TGCGCCAGCAGCCTTAGCGGGTTCCTCTACGAGCAGTACTTC
d_call: NA; clone_size: NA; j_call: TRBJ2-7; cdr3_length: 14; v_call: TRBV27; cdr3_aa: CASRDSLFLHEQYF; cdr3_nt: TGTGCCAGCAGAGACAGTTTATTCCTCCACGAGCAGTACTTC
d_call: TRBD2; clone_size: NA; j_call: TRBJ2-1; cdr3_length: 15; v_call: TRBV9; cdr3_aa: CASSPDGGARNEQFF; cdr3_nt: TGTGCCAGCAGCCCCGACGGGGGGGCCAGGAATGAGCAGTTCTTC
d_call: TRBD1; clone_size: NA; j_call: TRBJ1-6; cdr3_length: 15; v_call: TRBV19; cdr3_aa: CASSPTDRANSPLHF; cdr3_nt: TGTGCCAGTAGTCCGACGGACAGGGCCAATTCACCCCTCCACTTT
d_call: NA; clone_size: NA; j_call: TRBJ1-1; cdr3_length: 16; v_call: TRBV7-9; cdr3_aa: CASSFTGGLGNTEAFF; cdr3_nt: TGTGCCAGCAGCTTTACGGGGGGACTCGGCAACACTGAAGCTTTCTTT
d_call: TRBD1; clone_size: NA; j_call: TRBJ1-6; cdr3_length: 14; v_call: TRBV2; cdr3_aa: CASTRQGAHSPLHF; cdr3_nt: TGTGCCAGCACCAGACAGGGGGCGCATTCACCCCTCCACTTT
d_call: NA; clone_size: NA; j_call: TRBJ1-2; cdr3_length: 12; v_call: TRBV2; cdr3_aa: CASSGQNYGYTF; cdr3_nt: TGTGCCAGCAGTGGTCAGAACTATGGCTACACCTTC
d_call: NA; clone_size: NA; j_call: TRBJ1-4; cdr3_length: 15; v_call: TRBV28; cdr3_aa: CASSDIQGTNEKLFF; cdr3_nt: TGTGCCAGCAGTGACATACAGGGAACTAATGAAAAACTGTTTTTT
d_call: NA; clone_size: NA; j_call: TRBJ1-1; cdr3_length: 15; v_call: TRBV6-5; cdr3_aa: CASSYSPGTYTEAFF; cdr3_nt: TGTGCCAGCAGTTACTCGCCCGGGACATACACTGAAGCTTTCTTT
d_call: NA; clone_size: NA; j_call: TRBJ1-1; cdr3_length: 15; v_call: TRBV5-8; cdr3_aa: CASSFEDGGNTEAFF; cdr3_nt: TGTGCCAGCAGCTTTGAGGACGGAGGGAACACTGAAGCTTTCTTT
d_call: NA; clone_size: once; j_call: TRBJ1-3; cdr3_length: 15; v_call: TRBV7-2; cdr3_aa: CASSPGGNSGNTIYF; cdr3_nt: TGTGCCAGCAGCCCGGGGGGTAATAGTGGAAACACCATATATTTT
d_call: TRBD2; clone_size: NA; j_call: TRBJ2-1; cdr3_length: 16; v_call: TRBV10-3; cdr3_aa: CAISESVAGGPDEQFF; cdr3_nt: TGTGCCATCAGTGAGTCGGTAGCGGGAGGGCCCGATGAGCAGTTCTTC
d_call: NA; clone_size: once; j_call: TRBJ1-5; cdr3_length: 15; v_call: TRBV6-5; cdr3_aa: CASRRQISSNQPQHF; cdr3_nt: TGTGCCAGCAGAAGACAAATATCTAGCAATCAGCCCCAGCATTTT
d_call: NA; clone_size: NA; j_call: TRBJ2-4; cdr3_length: 16; v_call: TRBV4-1; cdr3_aa: CASSQETPRAKNIQYF; cdr3_nt: TGCGCCAGCAGCCAAGAAACCCCGCGAGCCAAAAACATTCAGTACTTC
d_call: TRBD1; clone_size: NA; j_call: TRBJ2-5; cdr3_length: 14; v_call: TRBV6-5; cdr3_aa: CASSRQGWGETQYF; cdr3_nt: TGTGCCAGCAGTAGACAGGGTTGGGGGGAGACCCAGTACTTC
d_call: NA; clone_size: NA; j_call: TRBJ2-2; cdr3_length: 11; v_call: TRBV25-1; cdr3_aa: CATPGTGELFF; cdr3_nt: TGTGCCACGCCCGGGACCGGGGAGCTGTTTTTT
d_call: NA; clone_size: NA; j_call: TRBJ2-1; cdr3_length: 13; v_call: TRBV27; cdr3_aa: CASIPPRRNEQFF; cdr3_nt: TGTGCCAGCATCCCGCCACGTAGAAATGAGCAGTTCTTC
d_call: NA; clone_size: NA; j_call: TRBJ2-1; cdr3_length: 15; v_call: TRBV7-7; cdr3_aa: CASSSGTHSYNEQFF; cdr3_nt: TGTGCCAGCAGCTCCGGGACACATTCCTACAATGAGCAGTTCTTC
d_call: TRBD1; clone_size: few; j_call: TRBJ1-6; cdr3_length: 16; v_call: TRBV27; cdr3_aa: CASSERTGATFSPLHF; cdr3_nt: TGTGCCAGCAGTGAAAGGACAGGGGCTACATTTTCACCCCTCCACTTT
d_call: NA; clone_size: NA; j_call: TRBJ2-2; cdr3_length: 17; v_call: TRBV11-2; cdr3_aa: CASSLYSAPRRDGELFF; cdr3_nt: TGTGCCAGCAGCTTATATTCGGCGCCCCGGCGGGACGGGGAGCTGTTTTTT
d_call: NA; clone_size: NA; j_call: TRBJ1-1; cdr3_length: 14; v_call: TRBV6-5; cdr3_aa: CASSYVGEGTEAFF; cdr3_nt: TGTGCCAGCAGTTACGTAGGGGAAGGCACTGAAGCTTTCTTT